This T cell receptor beta chain was found in a study of T cells expressing NK-cell markers. Background on the study: TCR beta repertoires came from sorted CD3+CD56+NKG2C+, CD3+CD56+NKG2C- and CD3+CD56-NKG2C+ T cells.

Study results and caveats: Researchers report these clonotypes also headed the CD3+CD56-NKG2C+ fraction in several donors.

With respect to this clonotype: The antigen is unknown.

One entry per CDR3 protein, without DNA, is what TCRdb gives after re-calling the 5' RACE reads. Here the sample table reports around 280,000 distinct CDR3 sequences. The CDR3 is made up of 14 amino acids. The germline CDR1 and CDR2 sequences are KGHSH and LQKENI. Sample: blood T cells: a sorted CD56 or NKG2C T cell subset, CD4+ or CD8+ T cells, or bulk PBMC T cells (not recorded which). V gene TRBV18 combines with J gene TRBJ2-1. This clonotype originated in a man between 18 and 35 years old in good health. The CDR3 loop reads CASSPSGKYNEQFF. The whole variable domain, remainder taken from reference TRBV18 and TRBJ2-1, is NAGVMQNPRHLVRRRGQEARLRCSPMKGHSHVYWYRQLPEEGLKFMVYLQKENIIDESGMPKERFSAEFPKEGPSILRIQQVVRGDSAAYFCASSPSGKYNEQFFGPGTRLTVL.